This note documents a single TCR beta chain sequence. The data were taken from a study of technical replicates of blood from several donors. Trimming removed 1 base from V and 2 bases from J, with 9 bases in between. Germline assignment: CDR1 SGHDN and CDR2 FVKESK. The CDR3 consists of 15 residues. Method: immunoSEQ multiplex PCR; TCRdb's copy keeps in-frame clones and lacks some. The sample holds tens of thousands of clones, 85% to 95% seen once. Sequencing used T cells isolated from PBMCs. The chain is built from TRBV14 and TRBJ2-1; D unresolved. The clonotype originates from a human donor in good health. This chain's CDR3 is CASSQGQAPYNEQFF. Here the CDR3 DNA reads TGTGCCAGCAGCCAAGGGCAGGCGCCCTACAATGAGCAGTTCTTC.